Listed below are T cell receptor beta chains from one sample, sequenced in a study of blood T cell repertoires in COVID-19. Using immunoSEQ multiplex PCR, the repertoire was profiled, and TCRdb retains in-frame clones only, with some absent. The top ten hold roughly 15% of the sample, which has tens of thousands of clones, approximately 80% seen once. Sequencing was done on a sample of peripheral blood. Receptor source: a man between 50 and 59 years old with active or convalescent COVID-19. The CDR3 runs from the conserved cysteine through the conserved F or W. The order of the fields is V gene, clone size, J gene, CDR3 protein. The size entry is marked missing in some rows and otherwise reads once, few, many or a size class.

V: TRBV7-9
size: few
J: TRBJ2-2
CDR3: CASTSVQRTGELFF

V: TRBV10-2
size: NA
J: TRBJ1-4
CDR3: CASSGKTGAHEKLFF

V: TRBV2
size: few
J: TRBJ1-1
CDR3: CASSVSGVHTEAFF

V: TRBV5-1
size: NA
J: TRBJ2-7
CDR3: CASSPTSGGAYEQYF

V: TRBV7-2
size: NA
J: TRBJ2-5
CDR3: CASSKRLAGGGQETQYF

V: TRBV5-6
size: NA
J: TRBJ2-7
CDR3: CASSLASFYEQYF

V: TRBV2
size: NA
J: TRBJ1-1
CDR3: CASSEKGVNTEAFF

V: TRBV12-5
size: NA
J: TRBJ2-7
CDR3: CASGLVLGRDSYEQYF

V: TRBV9
size: once
J: TRBJ1-4
CDR3: CASSLSGGGGNEKLFF

V: TRBV12-3/TRBV12-4
size: NA
J: TRBJ1-2
CDR3: CASTSGPSGGYTF

V: TRBV9
size: NA
J: TRBJ2-5
CDR3: CASSGGKGETQYF

V: TRBV2
size: NA
J: TRBJ2-1
CDR3: CASSGDYGSYNEQFF

V: TRBV18
size: NA
J: TRBJ1-5
CDR3: CASSEGTGPNQPQHF

V: TRBV27
size: few
J: TRBJ2-1
CDR3: CASSRQGENEQFF

V: TRBV10-3
size: NA
J: TRBJ2-5
CDR3: CAISDGGTQYF

V: TRBV19
size: NA
J: TRBJ1-1
CDR3: CASSIDTGNTEAFF

V: TRBV5-1
size: NA
J: TRBJ1-6
CDR3: CASSKSGQVLSLHF

V: TRBV7-9
size: NA
J: TRBJ1-4
CDR3: CASSLTGTDQKLFF

V: TRBV19
size: NA
J: TRBJ1-4
CDR3: CASSVGQGREKLFF

V: TRBV6-5
size: NA
J: TRBJ1-2
CDR3: CASGQGFGYGYTF

V: TRBV28
size: few
J: TRBJ1-2
CDR3: CASSLYRETNYGYTF

V: TRBV6-5
size: NA
J: TRBJ1-4
CDR3: CASSLDRGDEKLFF

V: TRBV5-1
size: few
J: TRBJ1-6
CDR3: CASSPGQGRSPLHF

V: TRBV7-9
size: NA
J: TRBJ1-2
CDR3: CASSETGGEGYTF

V: TRBV5-4
size: NA
J: TRBJ2-2
CDR3: CASSPRGQGLIGELFF

V: TRBV4-1
size: NA
J: TRBJ1-4
CDR3: CASSQVSTATNEKLFF

V: TRBV12-3/TRBV12-4
size: NA
J: TRBJ1-2
CDR3: CASSFGTNYGYTF

V: TRBV6-1
size: NA
J: TRBJ1-5
CDR3: CASSEVEGARQPQHF

V: TRBV7-2
size: NA
J: TRBJ2-7
CDR3: CASSLVHSGGSSSYEQYF

V: TRBV7-2
size: NA
J: TRBJ1-2
CDR3: CASSSTLWTSYTF

V: TRBV6-1
size: NA
J: TRBJ1-3
CDR3: CASSEFAPRSSGNTIYF

V: TRBV5-4
size: NA
J: TRBJ2-7
CDR3: CASSFGIVGSSGGPGYEQYF

V: TRBV5-7
size: once
J: TRBJ2-1
CDR3: CASSLWPGHPSYNEQFF

V: TRBV6-5
size: NA
J: TRBJ2-1
CDR3: CASSKWTDNEQFF

V: TRBV6-5
size: NA
J: TRBJ1-3
CDR3: CASTERGDGNTIYF

V: TRBV5-6
size: NA
J: TRBJ1-2
CDR3: CASSRWGDKVYGYTF

V: TRBV7-9
size: NA
J: TRBJ2-7
CDR3: CASSFPGTSGGLTYEQYF

V: TRBV5-5
size: NA
J: TRBJ2-3
CDR3: CASSLPRGSRDTQYF

V: TRBV19
size: NA
J: TRBJ2-7
CDR3: CASSSSLAGGLEQYF

V: TRBV5-5
size: NA
J: TRBJ2-2
CDR3: CASSSGTGGNGELFF

V: TRBV27
size: NA
J: TRBJ2-1
CDR3: CASSRRTGEEYNEQFF

V: TRBV10-3
size: NA
J: TRBJ2-5
CDR3: CAIRDGQQETQYF